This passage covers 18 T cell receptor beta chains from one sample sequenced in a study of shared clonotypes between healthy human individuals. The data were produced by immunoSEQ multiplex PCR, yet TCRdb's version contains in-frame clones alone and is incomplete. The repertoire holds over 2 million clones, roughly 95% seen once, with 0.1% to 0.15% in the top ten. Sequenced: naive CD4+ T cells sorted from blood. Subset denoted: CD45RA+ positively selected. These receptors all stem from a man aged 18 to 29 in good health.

CDR3 protein: CASTLSTSDPGELFF. The CDR3 DNA is TGTGCCAGCACCCTTTCGACTAGCGATCCCGGGGAGCTGTTTTTT. This chain links TRBV5-6 with TRBJ2-2; 8 nucleotides line up with TRBD2. The V segment lost 6 bases and the J segment 6 bases; nucleotides outside the gene matches: 10. Per the germline V gene, CDR1 is SGHDT and CDR2 is YYEEEE. The CDR3 sequence is 15 residues long.

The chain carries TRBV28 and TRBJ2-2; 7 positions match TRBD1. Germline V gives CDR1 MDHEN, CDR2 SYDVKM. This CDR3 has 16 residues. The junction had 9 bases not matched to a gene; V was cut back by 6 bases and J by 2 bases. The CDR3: CASRLVGQPNTGELFF. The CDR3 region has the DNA TGTGCCAGCAGACTCGTGGGACAGCCCAACACCGGGGAGCTGTTTTTT.

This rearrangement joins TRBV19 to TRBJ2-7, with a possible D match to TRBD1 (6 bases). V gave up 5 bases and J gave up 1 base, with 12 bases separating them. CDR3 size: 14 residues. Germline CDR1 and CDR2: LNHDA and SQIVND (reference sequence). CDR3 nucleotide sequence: TGTGCCAGTAGTGTCCGGGACACATCCTACGAGCAGTACTTC. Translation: CASSVRDTSYEQYF.

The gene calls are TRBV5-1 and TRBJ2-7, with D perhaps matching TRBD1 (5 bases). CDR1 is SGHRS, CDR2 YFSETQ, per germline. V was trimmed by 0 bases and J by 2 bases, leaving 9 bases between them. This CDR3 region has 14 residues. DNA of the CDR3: TGCGCCAGCAGCTTGGAGGGGCCCCCCTACGAGCAGTACTTC. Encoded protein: CASSLEGPPYEQYF.

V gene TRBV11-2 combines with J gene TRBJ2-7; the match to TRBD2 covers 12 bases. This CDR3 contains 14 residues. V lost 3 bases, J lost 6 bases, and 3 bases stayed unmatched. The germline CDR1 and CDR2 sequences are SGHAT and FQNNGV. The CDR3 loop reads CASSFLLAGGEQYF. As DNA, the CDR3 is TGTGCCAGCAGCTTTCTACTAGCGGGGGGCGAGCAGTACTTC.

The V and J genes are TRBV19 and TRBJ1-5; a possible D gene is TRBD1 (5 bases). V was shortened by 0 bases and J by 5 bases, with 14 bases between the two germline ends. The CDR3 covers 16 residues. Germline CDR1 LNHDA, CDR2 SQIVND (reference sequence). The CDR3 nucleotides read TGTGCCAGTAGTATAGATCGGCGCAGGGAGGATCAGCCCCAGCATTTT. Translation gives CASSIDRRREDQPQHF.

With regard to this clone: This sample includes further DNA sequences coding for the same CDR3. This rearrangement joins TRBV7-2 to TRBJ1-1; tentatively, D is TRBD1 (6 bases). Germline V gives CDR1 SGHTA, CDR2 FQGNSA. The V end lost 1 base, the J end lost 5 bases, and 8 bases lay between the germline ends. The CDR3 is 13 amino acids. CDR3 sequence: CASSLGQGTEAFF. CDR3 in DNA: TGTGCCAGCAGCTTAGGCCAGGGGACTGAAGCTTTCTTT.

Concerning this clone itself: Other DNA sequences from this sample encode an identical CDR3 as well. CDR3 DNA: TGTGCCATCAGTACACTAGCGGGGGCATACGAGCAGTACTTC. It encodes CAISTLAGAYEQYF. The rearrangement uses TRBV10-3 and TRBJ2-7; TRBD2 matches 11 bases. The V gene end was trimmed by 5 bases and the J gene end by 4 bases; junction bases not matched to a gene: 4. In germline, CDR1 is ENHRY, CDR2 SYGVKD. The CDR3 covers 14 residues.

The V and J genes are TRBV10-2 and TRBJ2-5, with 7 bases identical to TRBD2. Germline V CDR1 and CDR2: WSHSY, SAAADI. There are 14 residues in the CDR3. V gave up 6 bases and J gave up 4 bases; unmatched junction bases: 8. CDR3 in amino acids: CASRGGLTLETQYF. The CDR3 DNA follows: TGCGCCAGCAGGGGGGGACTAACCCTAGAGACCCAGTACTTC.

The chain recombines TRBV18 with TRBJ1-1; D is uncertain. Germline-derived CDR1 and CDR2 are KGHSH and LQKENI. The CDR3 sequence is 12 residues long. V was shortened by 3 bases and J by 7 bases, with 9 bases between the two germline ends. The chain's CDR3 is CASSPPVSEAFF. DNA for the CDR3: TGTGCCAGCTCACCCCCAGTGAGTGAAGCTTTCTTT.

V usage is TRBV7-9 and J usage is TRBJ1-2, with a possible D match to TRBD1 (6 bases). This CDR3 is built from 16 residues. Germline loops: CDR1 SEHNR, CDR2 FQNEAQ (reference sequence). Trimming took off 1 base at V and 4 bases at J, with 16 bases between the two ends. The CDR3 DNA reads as TGTGCCAGCAGCTTAGAAAACTTCGGGGGGCCCTATGGCTACACCTTC. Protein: CASSLENFGGPYGYTF.

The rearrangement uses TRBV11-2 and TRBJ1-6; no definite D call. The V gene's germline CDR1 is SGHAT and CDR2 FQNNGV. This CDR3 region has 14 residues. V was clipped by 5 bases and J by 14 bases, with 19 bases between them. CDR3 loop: CASSLSNPGHALHF. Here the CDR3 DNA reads TGTGCCAGCAGCCTTAGTAACCCCGGGCACGCCCTCCACTTT.

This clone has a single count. The CDR3 loop is CASWVRGARNEQYF. The CDR3 coding sequence is TGTGCCAGCTGGGTAAGGGGGGCGAGGAACGAGCAGTACTTC. This sequence joins TRBV6-5 and TRBJ2-7; possibly TRBD1 or TRBD2 for D (6 bases each). This CDR3 region has 14 residues. Germline V CDR1 and CDR2: MNHEY, SVGAGI. Trimming took 8 bases from V and 5 from J, leaving 19 bases between them.

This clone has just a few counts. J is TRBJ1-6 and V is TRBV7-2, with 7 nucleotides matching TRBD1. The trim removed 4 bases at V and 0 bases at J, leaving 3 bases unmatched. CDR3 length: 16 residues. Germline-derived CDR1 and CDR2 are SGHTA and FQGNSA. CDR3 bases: TGTGCCAGCAGCTCACAGGGGAGCTCCTATAATTCACCCCTCCACTTT. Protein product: CASSSQGSSYNSPLHF.

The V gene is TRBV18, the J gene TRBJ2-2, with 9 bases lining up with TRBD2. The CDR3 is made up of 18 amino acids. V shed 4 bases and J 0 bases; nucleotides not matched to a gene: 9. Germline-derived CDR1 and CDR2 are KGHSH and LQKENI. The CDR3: CASSRVPTSGTNTGELFF. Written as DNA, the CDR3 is TGTGCCAGCTCACGGGTTCCGACTAGCGGTACGAACACCGGGGAGCTGTTTTTT.

The DNA for the CDR3 is TGTGCCAGCAGCTTAGACGGACAGGGCAGGCAGCCCCAGCATTTT. This sequence encodes CASSLDGQGRQPQHF. The V and J genes are TRBV7-2 and TRBJ1-5; 8 bases align to TRBD1. The CDR3 spans 15 residues. J was trimmed by 7 bases and V by 1 base; bases with no gene match: 6. The germline gives CDR1 SGHTA, CDR2 FQGNSA. Using reference TRBV7-2 and TRBJ1-5 for the parts outside the CDR3, the full variable domain is GAGVSQSPSNKVTEKGKDVELRCDPISGHTALYWYRQSLGQGLEFLIYFQGNSAPDKSGLPSDRFSAERTGGSVSTLTIQRTQQEDSAVYLCASSLDGQGRQPQHFGDGTRLSIL.

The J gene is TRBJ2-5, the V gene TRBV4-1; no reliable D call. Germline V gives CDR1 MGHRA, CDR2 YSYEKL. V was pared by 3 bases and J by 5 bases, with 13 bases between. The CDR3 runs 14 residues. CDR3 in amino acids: CASSQPEIWETQYF. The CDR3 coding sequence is TGCGCCAGCAGCCAGCCGGAGATTTGGGAGACCCAGTACTTC.

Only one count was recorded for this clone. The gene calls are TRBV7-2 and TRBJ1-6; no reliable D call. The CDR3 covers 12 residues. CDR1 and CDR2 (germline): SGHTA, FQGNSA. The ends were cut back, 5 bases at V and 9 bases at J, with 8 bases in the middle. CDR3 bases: TGTGCCAGCAGCATTTGGGGTTCACCCCTCCACTTT. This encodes CASSIWGSPLHF.